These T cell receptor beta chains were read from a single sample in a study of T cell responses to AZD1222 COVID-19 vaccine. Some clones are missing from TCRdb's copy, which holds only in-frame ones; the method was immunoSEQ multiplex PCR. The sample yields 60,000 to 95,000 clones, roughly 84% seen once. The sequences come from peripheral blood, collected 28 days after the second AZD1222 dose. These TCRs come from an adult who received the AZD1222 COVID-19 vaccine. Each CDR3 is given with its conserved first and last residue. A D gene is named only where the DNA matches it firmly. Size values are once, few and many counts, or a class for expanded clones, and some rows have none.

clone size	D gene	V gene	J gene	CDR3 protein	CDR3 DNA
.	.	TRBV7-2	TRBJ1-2	CASSLLNSGVGYTF	TGTGCCAGCAGCTTACTCAACTCGGGGGTTGGCTACACCTTC
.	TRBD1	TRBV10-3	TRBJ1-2	CAMQGAENYGYTF	TGTGCCATGCAGGGGGCGGAGAACTATGGCTACACCTTC
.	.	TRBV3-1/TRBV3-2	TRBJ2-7	CASSRTPSEQYF	TGTGCCAGCAGTCGGACCCCCAGCGAGCAGTACTTC
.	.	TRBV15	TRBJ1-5	CATSRGDPNQPQHF	TGTGCCACCAGCAGAGGGGACCCAAATCAGCCCCAGCATTTT
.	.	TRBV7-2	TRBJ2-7	CASSLIGYEQYF	TGTGCCAGCAGCTTAATAGGCTACGAGCAGTACTTC
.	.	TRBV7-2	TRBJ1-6	CASSSGPQGNSPLHF	TGTGCCAGCAGCAGCGGACCACAAGGGAATTCACCCCTCCACTTT
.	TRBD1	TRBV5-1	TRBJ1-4	CASSFDREGSTNEKLFF	TGCGCCAGCAGCTTCGACAGGGAGGGATCAACTAATGAAAAACTGTTTTTT
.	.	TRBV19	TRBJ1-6	CASSNSAGPNSPLHF	TGTGCCAGTAGTAATTCGGCAGGACCTAATTCACCCCTCCACTTT
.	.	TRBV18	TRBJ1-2	CASSPYDGGKTDGYTF	TGTGCCAGCTCACCGTACGATGGGGGGAAGACAGATGGCTACACCTTC
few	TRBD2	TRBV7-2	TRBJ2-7	CASSSGLAGGPGEQYF	TGTGCCAGCAGCTCCGGACTAGCGGGGGGGCCAGGCGAGCAGTACTTC
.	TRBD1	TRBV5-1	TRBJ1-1	CASSPTGVSTEAFF	TGCGCCAGCAGCCCCACAGGGGTTAGCACTGAAGCTTTCTTT
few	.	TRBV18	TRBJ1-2	CASSPPGAYYGYTF	TGTGCCAGCTCACCACCGGGGGCTTACTATGGCTACACCTTC
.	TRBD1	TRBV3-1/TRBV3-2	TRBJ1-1	CASSRKGQANTEAFF	TGTGCCAGCAGCCGCAAGGGACAGGCGAACACTGAAGCTTTCTTT
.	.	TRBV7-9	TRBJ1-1	CASSPAGRGAEAFF	TGTGCCAGCAGCCCCGCGGGGAGGGGCGCTGAAGCTTTCTTT
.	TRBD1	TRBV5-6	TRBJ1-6	CASSRVAPTGHSPLHF	TGTGCCAGCAGCCGCGTCGCACCGACAGGGCATTCACCCCTCCACTTT
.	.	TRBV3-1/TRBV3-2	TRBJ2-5	CASSQGVFGIQETQYF	TGTGCCAGCAGCCAAGGAGTCTTCGGGATCCAAGAGACCCAGTACTTC
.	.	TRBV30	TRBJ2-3	CAWRAGLSTDTQYF	TGTGCCTGGAGGGCGGGGCTCAGCACAGATACGCAGTATTTT
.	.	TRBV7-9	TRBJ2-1	CASSLDRPLSYNEQFF	TGTGCCAGCAGCTTAGATAGACCCCTCTCCTACAATGAGCAGTTCTTC
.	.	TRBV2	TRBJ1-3	CASSERTGRLGNTIYF	TGTGCCAGCAGTGAAAGGACCGGGCGGTTAGGAAACACCATATATTTT
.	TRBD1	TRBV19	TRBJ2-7	CASSNRDSYEQYF	TGTGCCAGTAGTAACCGGGACAGCTACGAGCAGTACTTC
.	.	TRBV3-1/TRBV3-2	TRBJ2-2	CASSQGNTGELFF	TGTGCCAGCAGCCAAGGAAACACCGGGGAGCTGTTTTTT
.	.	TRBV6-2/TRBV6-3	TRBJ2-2	CASSSVPGWNTGELFF	TGTGCCAGCAGTTCTGTACCGGGGTGGAACACCGGGGAGCTGTTTTTT
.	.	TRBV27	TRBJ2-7	CASMFKGGYEQYF	TGTGCCAGCATGTTTAAGGGGGGATACGAGCAGTACTTC
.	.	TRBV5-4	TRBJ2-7	CASSFGGSYEQYF	TGTGCCAGCAGCTTTGGGGGATCCTACGAGCAGTACTTC
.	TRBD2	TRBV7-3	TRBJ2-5	CASSLTGGQETQYF	TGTGCCAGCAGCTTAACGGGGGGGCAAGAGACCCAGTACTTC
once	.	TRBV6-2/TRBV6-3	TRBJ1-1	CASSYRGWRSEAFF	TGTGCCAGCAGTTACAGGGGGTGGAGGTCTGAAGCTTTCTTT
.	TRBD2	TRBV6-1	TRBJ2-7	CASSEYNSGGYEQYF	TGTGCCAGCAGTGAATATAATAGCGGGGGCTACGAGCAGTACTTC
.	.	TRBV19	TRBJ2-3	CASSLGPYGDTQYF	TGTGCCAGTAGTCTCGGCCCTTACGGGGATACGCAGTATTTT
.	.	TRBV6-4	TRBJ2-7	CASRRRTGSGKGSYEQYF	TGTGCCAGCCGACGCCGGACAGGCAGCGGGAAGGGGTCCTACGAGCAGTACTTC
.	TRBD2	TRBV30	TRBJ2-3	CAWSGLAGAHTDTQYF	TGTGCCTGGAGTGGACTAGCGGGGGCCCACACAGATACGCAGTATTTT
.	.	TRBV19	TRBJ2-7	CASSPRGLYEQYF	TGTGCCAGTAGTCCACGGGGCCTCTACGAGCAGTACTTC
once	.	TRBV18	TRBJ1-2	CASSPIERGDGYTF	TGTGCCAGCTCACCAATTGAAAGGGGCGACGGCTACACCTTC
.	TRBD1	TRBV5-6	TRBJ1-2	CASSLLVGRGMPGYTF	TGTGCCAGCAGCTTGCTCGTAGGCAGGGGGATGCCTGGCTACACCTTC
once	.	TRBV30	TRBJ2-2	CAWSTGTGELFF	TGTGCCTGGAGTACAGGAACCGGGGAGCTGTTTTTT
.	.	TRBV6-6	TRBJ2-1	CASSYGAPTMTQFF	TGTGCCAGCAGTTACGGGGCCCCTACAATGACGCAGTTCTTC
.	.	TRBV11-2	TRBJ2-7	CASSLLDSGSYEQYF	TGTGCCAGCAGCTTATTAGATTCAGGCTCCTACGAGCAGTACTTC
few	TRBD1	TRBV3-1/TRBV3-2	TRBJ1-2	CASSYGPRGQGYGYTF	TGTGCCAGCAGCTACGGACCAAGGGGGCAGGGGTATGGCTACACCTTC
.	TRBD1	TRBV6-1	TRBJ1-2	CASSEIWMGTGNTYTF	TGTGCCAGCAGTGAAATCTGGATGGGGACAGGGAATACCTACACCTTC
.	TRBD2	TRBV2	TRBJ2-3	CASRSGLAGGTDTQYF	TGTGCCAGCAGATCGGGACTAGCGGGGGGCACAGATACGCAGTATTTT
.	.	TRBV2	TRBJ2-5	CASSPRVSQETQYF	TGTGCCAGCAGCCCTAGGGTATCCCAAGAGACCCAGTACTTC
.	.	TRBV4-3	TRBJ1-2	CASSQDWLTSTIYGYTF	TGCGCCAGCAGCCAAGATTGGTTAACAAGTACGATCTATGGCTACACCTTC
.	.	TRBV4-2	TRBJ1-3	CASSRNTGRSGNTIYF	TGTGCCAGCAGCCGAAACACGGGGCGGTCTGGAAACACCATATATTTT
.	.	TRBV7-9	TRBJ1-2	CASSYSDGGYTF	TGTGCCAGCAGTTATTCAGACGGTGGCTACACCTTC
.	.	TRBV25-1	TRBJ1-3	CASSEPGAGGNTIYF	TGTGCCAGCAGTGAGCCCGGGGCGGGTGGAAACACCATATATTTT
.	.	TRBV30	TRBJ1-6	CAWLRQGGTPLHF	TGTGCCTGGTTAAGGCAGGGAGGGACACCCCTCCACTTT
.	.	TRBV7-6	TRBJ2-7	CASSLGGPGGYEQYF	TGTGCCAGCAGCTTAGGGGGGCCGGGGGGCTACGAGCAGTACTTC
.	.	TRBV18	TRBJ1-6	CASSRDYSSYNSPLHF	TGTGCCAGCTCACGTGATTATAGCTCCTATAATTCACCCCTCCACTTT
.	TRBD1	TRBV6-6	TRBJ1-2	CASRNDRDYGYTF	TGTGCCAGCAGAAATGACAGGGACTATGGCTACACCTTC
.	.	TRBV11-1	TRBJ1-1	CASTDHWVDTEAFF	TGTGCCAGCACCGATCACTGGGTGGACACTGAAGCTTTCTTT
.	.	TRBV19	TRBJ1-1	CASSIGSANTEAFF	TGTGCCAGTAGTATAGGGTCGGCGAACACTGAAGCTTTCTTT
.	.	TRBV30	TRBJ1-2	CASRATTTNYGYTF	TGTGCATCAAGGGCGACGACTACTAACTATGGCTACACCTTC
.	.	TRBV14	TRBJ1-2	CASSQDRGPAGGYTF	TGTGCCAGCAGCCAAGATAGGGGCCCGGCGGGAGGCTACACCTTC